These 6 T cell receptor beta chains came from one sample sequenced in a study of sequential checkpoint blockade in melanoma. TCRdb's table, derived via immunoSEQ multiplex PCR, lists solely in-frame clones and lacks some. Of about 6,100 clones in the sample, more than 25% were seen once. As for treatment: randomized to nivolumab then ipilimumab (arm A) or the reverse (arm B). The sequenced sample was tumor tissue (inferred from file names), obtained from a patient given nivolumab and ipilimumab in sequence. Receptor source: a human donor with melanoma.

The V and J genes are TRBV19 and TRBJ1-5; D may be TRBD1 (6 bases). Trimming removed 3 bases from V and 2 bases from J, with 11 bases in between. CDR1 and CDR2 from the germline V gene are LNHDA and SQIVND (reference sequence). This CDR3 is 15 amino acids long. Here the CDR3 reads CASSIWGAGNQPQHF. Written as DNA, the CDR3 is TGTGCCAGTAGTATCTGGGGGGCGGGCAATCAGCCCCAGCATTTT. Full variable domain (outside the CDR3, taken from reference TRBV19 and TRBJ1-5): DGGITQSPKYLFRKEGQNVTLSCEQNLNHDAMYWYRQDPGQGLRLIYYSQIVNDFQKGDIAEGYSVSREKKESFPLTVTSAQKNPTAFYLCASSIWGAGNQPQHFGDGTRLSIL.

This clone counts as medium-sized. The chain combines TRBV9 with TRBJ1-4; perhaps TRBD1 as D (5 bases). The CDR3 length is 16 residues. V dropped 0 bases and J dropped 8 bases, with 17 bases sitting between them. Germline assignment: CDR1 SGDLS and CDR2 YYNGEE. The CDR3 protein is CASSVVPTARGEKLFF. DNA of the CDR3: TGTGCCAGCAGCGTAGTACCGACAGCGCGTGGGGAAAAACTGTTTTTT.

This clone was counted between two and nine times. This chain connects TRBV30 to TRBJ1-2, with D uncertain. Trimming took off 2 bases at V and 2 bases at J, with 6 bases between the two ends. The germline CDR1 and CDR2 sequences are GTSNPN and SVGIG (reference sequence). The CDR3 runs 12 residues. CDR3 sequence (DNA): TGTGCCTGGAGTACGGGGAACTATGGCTACACCTTC. Protein product: CAWSTGNYGYTF.

The chain has TRBV18 and TRBJ1-2; perhaps TRBD1 as D (6 bases). This CDR3 spans 17 amino acids. CDR1 and CDR2 from the germline V gene are KGHSH and LQKENI. Trimming took 0 bases from V and 0 from J, leaving 14 bases between them. The CDR3, as DNA: TGTGCCAGCTCACCACCACACAGGGACCAAGCTAACTATGGCTACACCTTC. This translates into CASSPPHRDQANYGYTF.

In its sample, this clone was seen a few times. The V call is TRBV6-8, the J call TRBJ1-1, with 7 bases that match TRBD1. The germline gives CDR1 MNHGY, CDR2 SAAAGT. The ends lost 4 bases at V and 6 bases at J; junction bases unmatched: 8. CDR3 length equals 14 residues. CDR3 coding DNA: TGTGCCAGCAGTTCAGGGGGAGGTAGGGCTGAAGCTTTCTTT. It codes for CASSSGGGRAEAFF.

The chain links TRBV7-2 to TRBJ1-1, with TRBD1 matching 8 bases. Per germline, CDR1 SGHTA and CDR2 FQGNSA. The CDR3 has 13 amino acids. V shed 8 bases and J 2 bases; nucleotides not matched to a gene: 4. CDR3 in DNA: TGTGCCAGCGGAGGACAGGGTAACACTGAAGCTTTCTTT. This encodes CASGGQGNTEAFF.